This TCR beta chain was sequenced in a study of graft-versus-host responses after intestinal transplantation (dated by TCRdb to the early 2020s). Looking at the study overall: Multivisceral, liver-intestinal, or isolated intestinal transplants were received by the recipients. Alloreactive clones were identified by sequencing pre-transplant mixed lymphocyte reaction products and comparing them with unstimulated pre-transplant donor and recipient T cells. Donor T cell macrochimerism was defined as a peak of at least 4% donor T cells among recipient peripheral blood mononuclear cells. Bulk TCR-beta CDR3 sequencing was used to track graft-versus-host and host-versus-graft alloreactive T cell clones in the graft, circulation and bone marrow after intestinal transplantation. Every recipient was given anti-thymocyte globulin induction, followed by around three years of maintenance tacrolimus and steroids. Rather than going through the commercial service, samples from a few later patients were sequenced in-house on an Illumina MiSeq and processed with MiXCR. A cohort of more than 20 intestinal transplant recipients, including one retransplant, was enrolled, and 3 patients lacking pretransplant specimens were excluded. Study-wide findings and limitations: Early after transplant, peak levels of circulating GvH clones were associated with declines in HvG clones. In patients with donor T cell macrochimerism, the allografts had high GvH to HvG T cell clonal ratios. The relatively low number and heterogeneity of intestinal transplant patients limited the conclusions. GvH clones turned up in recipient bone marrow, with some appearing earlier in ileal mucosa or blood, a pattern consistent with an intestinal mucosal origin.

What the time point label conveys for this sample: cells obtained before transplantation from donor or recipient. CD3+CD4+ and CD3+CD8+ populations were FACS-sorted from unstimulated pre-transplant donor and recipient cells taken from spleen or lymph nodes. Receptor libraries were prepared by the immunoSEQ multiplex PCR assay. For most patients, genomic DNA was isolated with the Qiagen DNeasy Blood and Tissue Kit and shipped frozen to Adaptive Biotechnologies for TCR sequencing. Adaptive Biotechnologies carried out high-throughput TCR-beta CDR3 sequencing of genomic DNA for most patients. On the authors' methods: TCR sequencing data for over 15 patients were retrieved from Adaptive's ImmunoSEQ software; a few other patients were processed with MiXCR and VDJtools. To correct CD4 versus CD8 sorting errors, any sequence found in both subsets at a frequency ratio below 5:1 was removed. Because the origin of CDR3 nucleotide sequences shared between donor and recipient could not be assigned, those sequences were removed. To count as alloreactive, a clone needed at least 2-fold expansion over unstimulated cells and a minimum CFSE-low frequency of 0.002% (template counts) or 0.001% (read counts). Clones detected in sequenced pre-transplant spleen, lymph node, or MLR CFSE-low populations of the donor or recipient were defined as mappable. The cumulative frequency of alloreactive clones was calculated as a percentage of all sequences, weighted by copy number. TCRdb took this table from immuneACCESS and kept in-frame rearrangements with V and J called. Such tables lack part of the clones; where checked against another copy, unresolved V genes explain under half of the gap, and the rest is unexplained. Clone size and V and J calls were adopted from that table, with D and trimming inferred from the DNA. Here the sample has some 90,000 clones; roughly 90% occur a single time. The top ten hold around 0.33% of the sample.

This clone was found once. Its antigen is unknown. No much larger clonotype is one base removed from it; base qualities were not supplied. The TCR sequence derives from a human donor who received an intestinal transplant. The sample consisted of unstimulated CD4+ T cells sorted from spleen or lymph node cells, taken before intestinal transplant.

The CDR3 protein: CASSNRRGRQETQYF. The nucleotide sequence reads TGTGCCAGCAGTAACCGGAGGGGGCGCCAAGAGACCCAGTACTTC. The sequence links TRBV28 to TRBJ2-5; the D gene is perhaps TRBD1, from 7 matching bases. The junction carries 14 bases between V and J, which are trimmed by 5 bases and 1 base respectively. The germline V gene yields MDHEN for CDR1 and SYDVKM for CDR2. The CDR3, cysteine through phenylalanine, is 15 amino acids long. Just CDR3 DNA is preserved here, 45 bases in frame from base 1.